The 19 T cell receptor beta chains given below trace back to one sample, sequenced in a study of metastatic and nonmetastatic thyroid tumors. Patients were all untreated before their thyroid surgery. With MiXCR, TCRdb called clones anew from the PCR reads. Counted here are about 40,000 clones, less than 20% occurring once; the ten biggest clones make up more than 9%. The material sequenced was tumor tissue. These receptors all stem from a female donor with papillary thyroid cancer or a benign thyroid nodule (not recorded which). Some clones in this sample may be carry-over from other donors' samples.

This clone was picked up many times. CDR3 nucleotides: TGTGCCAGCAGTTTGAGGGGTAACACCATATATTTT. Protein sequence: CASSLRGNTIYF. The chain joins TRBV12-3 or TRBV12-4 to TRBJ1-3; possibly TRBD1 for D (5 bases). The CDR3 spans 12 residues. The germline V and J ends were trimmed by 3 bases and 7 bases, with 7 bases remaining between them.

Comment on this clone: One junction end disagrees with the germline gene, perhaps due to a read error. The CDR3, as DNA: TGTGCCAGCAGCTTAGCGATTGGTTTTCGCACAGATATGCAGTATTTT. Protein: CASSLAIGFRTDMQYF. The chain is built from TRBV7-8 and TRBJ2-3; D remains ambiguous. CDR3 length: 16 amino acids. Germline CDR1 and CDR2: SGHVS and FQNEAQ. The full variable domain, rest sourced from reference TRBV7-8 and TRBJ2-3, is GAGVSQSPRYKVAKRGQDVALRCDPISGHVSLFWYQQALGQGPEFLTYFQNEAQLDKSGLPSDRFFAERPEGSVSTLKIQRTQQEDSAVYLCASSLAIGFRTDMQYFGPGTRLTVL.

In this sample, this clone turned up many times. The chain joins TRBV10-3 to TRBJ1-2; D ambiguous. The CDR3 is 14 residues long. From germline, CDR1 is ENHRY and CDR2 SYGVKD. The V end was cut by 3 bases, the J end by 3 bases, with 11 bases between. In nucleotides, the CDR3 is TGTGCCATCAGTGATCTACGGTTGGACTATGGCTACACCTTC. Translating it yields CAISDLRLDYGYTF.

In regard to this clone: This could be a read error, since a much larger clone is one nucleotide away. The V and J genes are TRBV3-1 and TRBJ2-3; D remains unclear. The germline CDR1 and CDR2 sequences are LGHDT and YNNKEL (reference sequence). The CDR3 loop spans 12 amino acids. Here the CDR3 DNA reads TGTGCCAGCACCCAAGGCCCAGATACGCAGTATTTT. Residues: CASTQGPDTQYF.

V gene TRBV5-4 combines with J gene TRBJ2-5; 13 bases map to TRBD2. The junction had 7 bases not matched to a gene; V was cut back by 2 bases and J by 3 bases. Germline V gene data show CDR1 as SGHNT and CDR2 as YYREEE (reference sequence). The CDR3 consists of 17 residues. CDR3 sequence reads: CASSLVGGLAGEETQYF. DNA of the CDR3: TGTGCCAGCAGCTTAGTCGGTGGACTAGCGGGAGAAGAGACCCAGTACTTC.

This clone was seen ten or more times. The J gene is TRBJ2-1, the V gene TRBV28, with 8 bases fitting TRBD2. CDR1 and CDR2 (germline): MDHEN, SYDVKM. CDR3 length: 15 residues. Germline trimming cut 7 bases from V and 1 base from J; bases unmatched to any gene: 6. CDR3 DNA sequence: TGTGCCAGCACCTCTCTAGCGGGTTCCTACAATGAGCAGTTCTTC. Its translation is CASTSLAGSYNEQFF.

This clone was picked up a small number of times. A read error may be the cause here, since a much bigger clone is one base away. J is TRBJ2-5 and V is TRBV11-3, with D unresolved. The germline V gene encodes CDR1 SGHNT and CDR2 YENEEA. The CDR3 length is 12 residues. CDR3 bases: TGTGCCAGCATCTTAGTTCAAGAGACCCAGTACTTC. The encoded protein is CASILVQETQYF.

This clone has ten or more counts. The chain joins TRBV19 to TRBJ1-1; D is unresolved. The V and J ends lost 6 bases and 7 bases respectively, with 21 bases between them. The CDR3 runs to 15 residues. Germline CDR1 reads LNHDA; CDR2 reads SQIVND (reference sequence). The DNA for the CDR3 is TGTGCCAGTAGATCATTCGGTCCGCGGCTGATTGAAGCTTTCTTT. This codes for CASRSFGPRLIEAFF.

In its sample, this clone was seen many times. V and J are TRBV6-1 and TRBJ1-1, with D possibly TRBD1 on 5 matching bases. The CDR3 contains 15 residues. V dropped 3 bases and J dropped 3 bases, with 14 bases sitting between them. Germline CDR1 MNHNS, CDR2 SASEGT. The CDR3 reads CASSDPQGTYTEAFF. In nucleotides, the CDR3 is TGTGCCAGCAGTGACCCCCAGGGTACCTACACTGAAGCTTTCTTT.

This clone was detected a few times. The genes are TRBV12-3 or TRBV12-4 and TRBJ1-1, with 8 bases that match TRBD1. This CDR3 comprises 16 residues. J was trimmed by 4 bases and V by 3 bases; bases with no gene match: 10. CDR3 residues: CASSFDELGTGTEAFF. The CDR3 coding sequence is TGTGCCAGCAGTTTTGACGAACTAGGGACAGGCACTGAAGCTTTCTTT.

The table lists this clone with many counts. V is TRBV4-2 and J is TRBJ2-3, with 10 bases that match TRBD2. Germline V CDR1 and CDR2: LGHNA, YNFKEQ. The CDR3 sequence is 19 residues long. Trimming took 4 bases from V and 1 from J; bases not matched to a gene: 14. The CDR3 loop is CASSRPPGLAKRGTDTQYF. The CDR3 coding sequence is TGTGCCAGCAGCCGACCCCCGGGACTAGCGAAAAGGGGCACAGATACGCAGTATTTT.

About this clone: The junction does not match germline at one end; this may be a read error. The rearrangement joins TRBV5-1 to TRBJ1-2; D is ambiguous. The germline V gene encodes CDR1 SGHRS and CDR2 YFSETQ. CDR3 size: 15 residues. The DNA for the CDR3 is TGCGCCAGCATCTTGAATTCGGGCAGGTACTATTGCTACACCTTC. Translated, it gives CASILNSGRYYCYTF.

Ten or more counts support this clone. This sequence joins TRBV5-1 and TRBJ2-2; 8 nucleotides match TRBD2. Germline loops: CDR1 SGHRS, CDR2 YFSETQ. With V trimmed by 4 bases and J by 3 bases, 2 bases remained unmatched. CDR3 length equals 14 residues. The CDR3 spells CASSVLADTGELFF. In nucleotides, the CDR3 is TGCGCCAGCAGCGTACTAGCGGACACCGGGGAGCTGTTTTTT.

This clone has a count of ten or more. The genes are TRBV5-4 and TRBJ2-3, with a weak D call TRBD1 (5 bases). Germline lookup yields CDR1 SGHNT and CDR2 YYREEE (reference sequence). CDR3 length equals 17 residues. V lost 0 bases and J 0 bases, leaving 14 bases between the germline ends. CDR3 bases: TGTGCCAGCAGCTTGGACGACAGATCGTCTAGCACAGATACGCAGTATTTT. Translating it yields CASSLDDRSSSTDTQYF.

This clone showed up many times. The CDR3 here is CSASRVKETQYF. DNA of the CDR3: TGCAGTGCTAGTCGGGTTAAAGAGACCCAGTACTTC. The chain links TRBV20-1 to TRBJ2-5; no firm D call. The CDR3 is 12 amino acids. Germline CDR1 DFQATT, CDR2 SNEGSKA (reference sequence). Deletions cut 3 bases from V and 3 bases from J, with 8 bases between.

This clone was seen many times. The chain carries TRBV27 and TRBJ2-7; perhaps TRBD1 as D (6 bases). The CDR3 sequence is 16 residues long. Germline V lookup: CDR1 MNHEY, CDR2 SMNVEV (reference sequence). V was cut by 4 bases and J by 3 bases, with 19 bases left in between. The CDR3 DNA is TGTGCCAGCAGTTCACCTCGCCGGGACAAAGACTACGAGCAGTACTTC. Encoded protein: CASSSPRRDKDYEQYF.

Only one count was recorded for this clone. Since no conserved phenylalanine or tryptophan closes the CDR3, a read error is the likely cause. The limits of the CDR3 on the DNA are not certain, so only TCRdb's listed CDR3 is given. This CDR3 reads CASSPPTGLGEHYL. The chain employs TRBV18 and TRBJ2-7; no check of the table's D call, TRBD1, against the DNA was made. 14 amino acids form the CDR3, both terminal residues included. Germline V gives CDR1 KGHSH, CDR2 LQKENI.

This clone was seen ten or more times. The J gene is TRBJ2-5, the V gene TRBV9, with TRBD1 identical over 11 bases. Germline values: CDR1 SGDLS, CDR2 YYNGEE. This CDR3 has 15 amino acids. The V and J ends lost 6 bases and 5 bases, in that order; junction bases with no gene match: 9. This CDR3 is CASTEDRGLFETQYF. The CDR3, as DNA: TGTGCCAGCACCGAGGACAGGGGGCTTTTTGAGACCCAGTACTTC.

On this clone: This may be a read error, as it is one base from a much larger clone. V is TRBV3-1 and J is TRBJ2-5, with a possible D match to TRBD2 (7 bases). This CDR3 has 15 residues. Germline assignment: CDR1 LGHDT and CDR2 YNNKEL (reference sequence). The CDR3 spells CSSSQGRGGSETQYF. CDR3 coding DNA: TGTTCCAGCAGCCAAGGAAGGGGGGGGTCGGAGACCCAGTACTTC.